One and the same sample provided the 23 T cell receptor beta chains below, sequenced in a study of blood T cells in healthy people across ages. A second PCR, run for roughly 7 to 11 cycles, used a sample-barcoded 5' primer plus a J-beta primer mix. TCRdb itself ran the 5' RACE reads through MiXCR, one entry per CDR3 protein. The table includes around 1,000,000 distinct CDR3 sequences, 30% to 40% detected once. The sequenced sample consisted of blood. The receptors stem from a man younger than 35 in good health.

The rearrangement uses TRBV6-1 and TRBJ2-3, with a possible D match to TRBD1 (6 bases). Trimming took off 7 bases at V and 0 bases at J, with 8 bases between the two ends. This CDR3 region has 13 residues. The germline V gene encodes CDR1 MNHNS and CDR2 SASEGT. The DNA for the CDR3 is TGTGCCAGCAAGGGGGATAGCACAGATACGCAGTATTTT. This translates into CASKGDSTDTQYF.

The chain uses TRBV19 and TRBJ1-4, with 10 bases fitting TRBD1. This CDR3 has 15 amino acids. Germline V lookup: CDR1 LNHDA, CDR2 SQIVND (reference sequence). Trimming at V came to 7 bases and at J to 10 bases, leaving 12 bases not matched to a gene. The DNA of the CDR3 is TGTGCCAGTACCCCCTTGACAGGGGGCGGTGGAAAACTGTTTTTT. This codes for CASTPLTGGGGKLFF.

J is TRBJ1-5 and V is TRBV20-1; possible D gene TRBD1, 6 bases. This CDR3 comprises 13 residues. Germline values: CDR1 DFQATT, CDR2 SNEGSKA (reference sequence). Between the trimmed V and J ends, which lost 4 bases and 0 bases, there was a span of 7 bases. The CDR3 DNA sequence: TGCAGTGCTAACAGGGATAGCAATCAGCCCCAGCATTTT. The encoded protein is CSANRDSNQPQHF.

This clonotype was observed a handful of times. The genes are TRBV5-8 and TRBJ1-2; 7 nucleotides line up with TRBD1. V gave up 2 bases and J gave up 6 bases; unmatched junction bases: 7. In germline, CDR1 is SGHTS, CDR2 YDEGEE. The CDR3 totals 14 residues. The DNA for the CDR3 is TGTGCCAGCAGCTTAAGGACAGGTTTGCATGGCTACACCTTC. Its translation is CASSLRTGLHGYTF.

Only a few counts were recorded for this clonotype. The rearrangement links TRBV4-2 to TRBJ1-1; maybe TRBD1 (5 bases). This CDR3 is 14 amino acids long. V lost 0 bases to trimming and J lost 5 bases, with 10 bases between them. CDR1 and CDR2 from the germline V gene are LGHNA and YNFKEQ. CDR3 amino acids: CASSQEAGWTEAFF. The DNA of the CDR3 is TGTGCCAGCAGCCAAGAGGCAGGGTGGACTGAAGCTTTCTTT.

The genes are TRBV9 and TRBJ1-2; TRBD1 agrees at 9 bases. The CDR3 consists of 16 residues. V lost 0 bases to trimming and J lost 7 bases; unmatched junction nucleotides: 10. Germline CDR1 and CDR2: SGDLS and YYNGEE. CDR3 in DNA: TGTGCCAGCAGCGTAGCGCGGGACAGGGTAGTGGGTGGCTACACCTTC. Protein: CASSVARDRVVGGYTF.

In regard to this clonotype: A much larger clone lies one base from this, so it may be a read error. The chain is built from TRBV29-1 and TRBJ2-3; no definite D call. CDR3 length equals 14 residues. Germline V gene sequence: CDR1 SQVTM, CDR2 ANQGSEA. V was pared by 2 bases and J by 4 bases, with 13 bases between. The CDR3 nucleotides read TGCAGCGTTGAAAGTCGAGCTCCCGCAGATACGCAGTATTTT. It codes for CSVESRAPADTQYF.

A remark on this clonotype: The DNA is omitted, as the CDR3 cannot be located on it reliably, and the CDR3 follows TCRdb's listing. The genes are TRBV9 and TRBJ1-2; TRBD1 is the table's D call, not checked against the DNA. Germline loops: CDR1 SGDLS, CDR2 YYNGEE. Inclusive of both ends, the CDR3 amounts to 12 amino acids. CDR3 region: CASSVGQGSPTF.

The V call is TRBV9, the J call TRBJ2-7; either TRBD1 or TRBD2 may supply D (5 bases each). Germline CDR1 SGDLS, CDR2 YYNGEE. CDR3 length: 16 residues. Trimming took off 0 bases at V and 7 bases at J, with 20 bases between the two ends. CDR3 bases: TGTGCCAGCAGCGTAGTTGAGGACATCGACTACAATGAGCAGTACTTC. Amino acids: CASSVVEDIDYNEQYF.

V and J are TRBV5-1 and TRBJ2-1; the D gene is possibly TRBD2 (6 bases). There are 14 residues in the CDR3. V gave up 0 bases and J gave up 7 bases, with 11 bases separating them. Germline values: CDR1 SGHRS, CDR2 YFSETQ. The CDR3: CASSLGGELNEQFF. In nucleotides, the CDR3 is TGCGCCAGCAGCTTGGGGGGGGAGTTGAATGAGCAGTTCTTC.

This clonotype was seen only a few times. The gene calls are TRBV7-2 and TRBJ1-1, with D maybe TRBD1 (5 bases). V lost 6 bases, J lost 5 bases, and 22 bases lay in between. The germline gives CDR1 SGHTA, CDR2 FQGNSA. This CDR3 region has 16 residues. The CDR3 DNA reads TGTGCCAGCAGTCATGACGATGGCAGGGTCAAAACTGAAGCTTTCTTT. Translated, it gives CASSHDDGRVKTEAFF.

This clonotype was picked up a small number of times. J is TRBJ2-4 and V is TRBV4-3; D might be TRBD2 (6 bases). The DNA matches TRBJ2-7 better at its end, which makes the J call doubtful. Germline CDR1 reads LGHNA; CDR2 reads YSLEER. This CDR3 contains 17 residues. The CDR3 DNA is TGCGCCAGCAGCCAAGATCGTCGGGAGTTATCCTCCTACGAGCAGTACTTC. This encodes CASSQDRRELSSYEQYF.

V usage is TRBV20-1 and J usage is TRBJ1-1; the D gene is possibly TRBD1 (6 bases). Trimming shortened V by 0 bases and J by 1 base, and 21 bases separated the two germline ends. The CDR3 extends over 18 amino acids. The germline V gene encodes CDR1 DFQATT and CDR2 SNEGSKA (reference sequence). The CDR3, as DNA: TGCAGTGCTAGAGATTACTTGACCGGGGGCGGTGAGAACACTGAAGCTTTCTTT. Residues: CSARDYLTGGGENTEAFF.

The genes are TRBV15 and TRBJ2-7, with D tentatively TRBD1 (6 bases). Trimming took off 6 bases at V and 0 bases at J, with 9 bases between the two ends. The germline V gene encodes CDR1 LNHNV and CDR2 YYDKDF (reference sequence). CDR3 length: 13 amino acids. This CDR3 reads CATSRQDSYEQYF. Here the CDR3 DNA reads TGTGCCACCAGTAGACAGGACTCCTACGAGCAGTACTTC.

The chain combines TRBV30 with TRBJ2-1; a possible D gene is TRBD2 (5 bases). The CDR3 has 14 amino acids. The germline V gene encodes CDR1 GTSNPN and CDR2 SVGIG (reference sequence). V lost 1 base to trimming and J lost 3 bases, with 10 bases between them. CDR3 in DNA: TGTGCCTGGAGTGGGAGCGGTCTCTACAATGAGCAGTTCTTC. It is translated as CAWSGSGLYNEQFF.

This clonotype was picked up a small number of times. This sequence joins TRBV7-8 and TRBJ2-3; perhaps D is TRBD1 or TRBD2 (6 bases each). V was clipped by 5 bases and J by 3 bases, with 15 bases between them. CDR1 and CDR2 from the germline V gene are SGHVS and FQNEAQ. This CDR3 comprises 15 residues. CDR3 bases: TGTGCCAGCAGCCCCTTCGGGGGCAAGACAGATACGCAGTATTTT. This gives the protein CASSPFGGKTDTQYF.

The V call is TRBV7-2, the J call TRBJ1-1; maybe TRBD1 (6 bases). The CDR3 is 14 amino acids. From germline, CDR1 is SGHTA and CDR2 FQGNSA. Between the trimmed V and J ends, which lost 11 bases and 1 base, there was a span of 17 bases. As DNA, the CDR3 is TGTGCCGCCCTCTCTTGGACAGAGAACACTGAAGCTTTCTTT. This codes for CAALSWTENTEAFF.

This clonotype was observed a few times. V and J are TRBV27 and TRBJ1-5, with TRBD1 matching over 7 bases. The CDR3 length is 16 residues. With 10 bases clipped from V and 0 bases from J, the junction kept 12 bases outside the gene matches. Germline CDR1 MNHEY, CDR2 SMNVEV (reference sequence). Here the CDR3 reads CATRPQQGYSNQPQHF. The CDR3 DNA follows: TGTGCCACCAGACCTCAACAGGGGTATAGCAATCAGCCCCAGCATTTT.

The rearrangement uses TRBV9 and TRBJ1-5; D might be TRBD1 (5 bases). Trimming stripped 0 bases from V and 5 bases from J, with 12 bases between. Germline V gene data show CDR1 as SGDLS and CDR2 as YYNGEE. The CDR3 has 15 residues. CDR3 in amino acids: CASSVGAGTYQPQHF. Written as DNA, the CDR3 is TGTGCCAGCAGCGTAGGTGCCGGGACTTATCAGCCCCAGCATTTT.

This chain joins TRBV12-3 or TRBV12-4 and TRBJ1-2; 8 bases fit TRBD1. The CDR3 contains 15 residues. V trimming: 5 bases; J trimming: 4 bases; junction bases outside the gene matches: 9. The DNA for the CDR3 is TGTGCCAGCAGTGTCACCGGGACAGGCCTCTATGGCTACACCTTC. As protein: CASSVTGTGLYGYTF.

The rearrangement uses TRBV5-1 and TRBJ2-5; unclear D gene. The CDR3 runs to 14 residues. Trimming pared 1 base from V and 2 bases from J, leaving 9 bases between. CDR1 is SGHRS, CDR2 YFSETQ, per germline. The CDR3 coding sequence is TGCGCCAGCAGCTTGATCGAACAACAAGAGACCCAGTACTTC. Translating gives CASSLIEQQETQYF.

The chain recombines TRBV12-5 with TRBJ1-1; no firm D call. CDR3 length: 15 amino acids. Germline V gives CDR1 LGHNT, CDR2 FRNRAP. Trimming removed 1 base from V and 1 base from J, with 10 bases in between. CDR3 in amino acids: CASGLALWGNTEAFF. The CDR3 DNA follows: TGTGCTAGTGGTTTGGCCCTTTGGGGGAACACTGAAGCTTTCTTT.

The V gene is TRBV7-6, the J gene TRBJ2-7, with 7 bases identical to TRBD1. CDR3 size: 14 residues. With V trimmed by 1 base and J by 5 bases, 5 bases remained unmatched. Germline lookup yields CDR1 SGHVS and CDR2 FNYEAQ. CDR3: CASSLGQGRDEQYF. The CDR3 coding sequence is TGTGCCAGCAGCTTAGGACAGGGACGGGACGAGCAGTACTTC.